This T cell receptor beta chain originates from a study of vaccination effects on CD4 cells after COVID-19. Study-wide background: The second dose preceded post-vaccine samples by a median of 72 days. Whole-study results and caveats: In the late period after vaccination, infection- and vaccine-induced clones contracted markedly.

ViraFEST used viral peptide pools to expand antigen-specific CD4+ T cells before sequencing. The authors isolated CD4+ T cells after ten to eleven days of culture. Each participant received a vaccine that was either BNT162b2 or mRNA-1273, given as two doses. Peptides at 10 ug/ml and IL-2 at about 10 IU/ml were added to two million PBMC per well. Cultures had half their medium replaced with IL-2 medium on days 3 and 7. Details on this clone: Its antigen remains unidentified.

V lost 5 bases and J 5 bases, leaving 9 bases between the germline ends. CDR1 and CDR2 from the germline V gene are SGHTA and FQGNSA. The CDR3 length is 12 residues. Assay: immunoSEQ multiplex PCR; the TCRdb copy retains only in-frame clones and omits some. The profile shows some 74,000 clones, 70% to 90% of them singletons. The chain has TRBV7-2 and TRBJ1-2; D gene uncertain. Sequenced here: CD4+ T cells from PBMCs cultured with HCoV-229E spike peptides, sampled after COVID-19 vaccination. This TCR was sampled from a human donor who received a COVID-19 vaccine. For the CDR3, the DNA is TGTGCCAGCAGCCCCGCGTCGTATGGCTACACCTTC. Its protein product is CASSPASYGYTF.